The 32 T cell receptor beta chains presented below share a single source sample, sequenced in a study of OX40 agonist ivuxolimab in advanced cancers. The table came from immunoSEQ multiplex PCR; TCRdb's copy has only in-frame clones and leaves some out. The sample consists of fewer than 8,000 clones, roughly nine tenths of them appearing once. Sequenced here: CD4+ or CD8+ T cells sorted from blood, sampled in a trial of the OX40 agonist ivuxolimab. These receptor sequences come from an adult with an advanced solid tumor such as melanoma, head and neck, liver or kidney cancer.

Judged by abundance, this clone is large. This chain uses TRBV7-3 with TRBJ2-1; possible D gene TRBD2, 5 bases. Trimming shortened V by 5 bases and J by 7 bases, and 12 bases separated the two germline ends. The CDR3 loop spans 13 amino acids. Germline V lookup: CDR1 SGHTA, CDR2 FQGTGA. CDR3 sequence: CASSPEGLNEQFF. The CDR3 nucleotides are TGTGCCAGCAGCCCAGAGGGATTGAATGAGCAGTTCTTC.

This chain links TRBV6-4 with TRBJ2-3, with D perhaps TRBD1 or TRBD2 (6 bases each). Trimming removed 0 bases at V and 0 bases at J, with 10 bases between. Germline CDR1 MRHNA, CDR2 SNTAGT. The CDR3 has 16 amino acids. CDR3 coding DNA: TGTGCCAGCAGTGACTCCCAGGGGACTAGCACAGATACGCAGTATTTT. Encoded protein: CASSDSQGTSTDTQYF.

The rearrangement joins TRBV6-5 to TRBJ1-1; TRBD1 aligns across 8 bases. The CDR3 consists of 15 residues. CDR1 is MNHEY, CDR2 SVGAGI, per germline. V lost 2 bases to trimming and J lost 4 bases; unmatched junction nucleotides: 6. The CDR3 sequence: CASSYGQGLITEAFF. The CDR3, as DNA: TGTGCCAGCAGTTACGGACAGGGACTGATCACTGAAGCTTTCTTT.

The chain is built from TRBV6-4 and TRBJ2-2, with D possibly matching TRBD2 (5 bases). The germline V gene encodes CDR1 MRHNA and CDR2 SNTAGT. Between the trimmed V and J ends, which lost 3 bases and 3 bases, there was a span of 8 bases. This CDR3 is built from 14 residues. CDR3 sequence: CASSEDSDTGELFF. CDR3 in DNA: TGTGCCAGCAGTGAAGATAGCGACACCGGGGAGCTGTTTTTT.

The V call is TRBV9, the J call TRBJ2-2; D uncertain. V lost 3 bases and J lost 5, with 5 bases in between. The CDR3 has 12 amino acids. The V gene's germline CDR1 is SGDLS and CDR2 YYNGEE. CDR3 DNA: TGTGCCAGCAGCGCCCTTACCGGGGAGCTGTTTTTT. Protein product: CASSALTGELFF.

The rearrangement joins TRBV4-2 to TRBJ1-1; 9 nucleotides agree with TRBD1. This CDR3 comprises 17 residues. After removal of 5 bases from V and 3 bases from J, the junction contained 13 bases not matched to a gene. Germline V gives CDR1 LGHNA, CDR2 YNFKEQ. DNA for the CDR3: TGTGCCAGCAGCAGGGGGAGAACAGGGGGCGAATACACTGAAGCTTTCTTT. This encodes CASSRGRTGGEYTEAFF.

The V and J genes are TRBV28 and TRBJ1-5; no clear D. The CDR3 runs 15 residues. Between the trimmed V and J ends, which lost 3 bases and 6 bases, there was a span of 15 bases. Germline V lookup: CDR1 MDHEN, CDR2 SYDVKM. The CDR3 is CASSFISGAGQPQHF. In DNA form, the CDR3 reads TGTGCCAGCAGTTTCATTTCAGGCGCGGGTCAGCCCCAGCATTTT.

The rearrangement uses TRBV7-8 and TRBJ2-7, with 8 positions matching TRBD2. V lost 5 bases to trimming and J lost 3 bases; unmatched junction nucleotides: 6. Germline V CDR1 and CDR2: SGHVS, FQNEAQ. The CDR3 is made up of 14 amino acids. The CDR3 bases are TGTGCCAGCAGCCGAAGCGGGAGTGGCTACGAGCAGTACTTC. The encoded protein is CASSRSGSGYEQYF.

In DNA form, the CDR3 reads TGTGCCAGCAGTGAATATGGGGACACCAATGAGCAGTTCTTC. This codes for CASSEYGDTNEQFF. J is TRBJ2-1 and V is TRBV25-1; possibly TRBD1 for D (6 bases). CDR3 size: 14 residues. Between the trimmed V and J ends, which lost 0 bases and 6 bases, there was a span of 9 bases. Germline V CDR1 and CDR2: MGHDK, SYGVNS.

By sample fraction, this clone is medium-sized. The chain recombines TRBV27 with TRBJ2-7; maybe TRBD1 (5 bases). Germline V CDR1 and CDR2: MNHEY, SMNVEV (reference sequence). CDR3 length: 14 residues. Trimming took off 7 bases at V and 2 bases at J, with 15 bases between the two ends. CDR3 protein: CASIGAGYPYEQYF. In nucleotides, the CDR3 is TGTGCCAGCATTGGGGCAGGGTACCCCTACGAGCAGTACTTC.

The genes are TRBV27 and TRBJ2-3; 9 bases are a match to TRBD1. Germline V gene data show CDR1 as MNHEY and CDR2 as SMNVEV (reference sequence). This CDR3 has 15 amino acids. The ends lost 6 bases at V and 4 bases at J; junction bases unmatched: 8. The CDR3 bases are TGTGCCAGCAGCCCACCACAGGGGGCCGCAGATACGCAGTATTTT. Its translation is CASSPPQGAADTQYF.

The CDR3 loop is CASSLGTGANQPQHF. The CDR3 DNA sequence: TGTGCCAGCAGCTTAGGTACAGGGGCCAATCAGCCCCAGCATTTT. The chain combines TRBV7-9 with TRBJ1-5, with TRBD1 matching over 7 bases. CDR3 size: 15 residues. J lost 3 bases, V lost 1 base, and 3 bases had no gene match. Germline values: CDR1 SEHNR, CDR2 FQNEAQ (reference sequence).

The rearrangement links TRBV4-1 to TRBJ2-7, with 7 positions matching TRBD1. Trimming at V came to 2 bases and at J to 4 bases, leaving 8 bases not matched to a gene. Germline V gene sequence: CDR1 MGHRA, CDR2 YSYEKL. The CDR3 loop spans 15 amino acids. The CDR3 region is CASSQSLTGSYEQYF. The CDR3 DNA sequence: TGCGCCAGCAGCCAATCATTGACAGGGAGTTACGAGCAGTACTTC.

This sequence joins TRBV6-1 and TRBJ1-5, with TRBD1 matching over 8 bases. The trim removed 5 bases at V and 7 bases at J, leaving 7 bases unmatched. The CDR3 contains 14 residues. Germline V gives CDR1 MNHNS, CDR2 SASEGT. The CDR3 coding sequence is TGTGCCAGCAGTTTTGGACAGGGCAGCCAGCCCCAGCATTTT. Amino acid sequence: CASSFGQGSQPQHF.

The chain links TRBV19 to TRBJ2-1; 8 bases are a match to TRBD2. The CDR3 spans 13 residues. The germline gives CDR1 LNHDA, CDR2 SQIVND (reference sequence). V shed 5 bases and J 8 bases; nucleotides not matched to a gene: 5. The CDR3 nucleotides read TGTGCCAGTAGTCCGGGAGGGCCCTATGAGCAGTTCTTC. Translation gives CASSPGGPYEQFF.

The CDR3 DNA reads as TGCGCCAGCAGCCGGATTACTAGCGGGAGCAGGTACGAGCAGTACTTC. This codes for CASSRITSGSRYEQYF. The V and J genes are TRBV4-1 and TRBJ2-7, with 11 bases fitting TRBD2. Germline V gene lookup returns CDR1 MGHRA and CDR2 YSYEKL. V gave up 4 bases and J gave up 4 bases; unmatched junction bases: 9. There are 16 residues in the CDR3.

The J gene is TRBJ2-7, the V gene TRBV6-5; no clear D gene. Trimming removed 0 bases from V and 0 bases from J, with 6 bases in between. The germline CDR1 and CDR2 sequences are MNHEY and SVGAGI. This CDR3 contains 14 residues. The CDR3 DNA sequence: TGTGCCAGCAGTTACTCTCCAGGCTCCTACGAGCAGTACTTC. Encoded protein: CASSYSPGSYEQYF.

The rearrangement links TRBV5-3 to TRBJ2-6; D may be TRBD1 (5 bases). TRBV5-3 is an open reading frame, and its role is uncertain. V dropped 4 bases and J dropped 2 bases, with 16 bases sitting between them. This CDR3 has 17 residues. CDR3 coding DNA: TGTGCCAGAAGCCCCCTTTGTAGGGGCCCTGGGGCCAACGTCCTGACTTTC. Its translation: CARSPLCRGPGANVLTF.

V usage is TRBV7-9 and J usage is TRBJ2-1, with D tentatively TRBD2 (6 bases). Per germline, CDR1 SEHNR and CDR2 FQNEAQ (reference sequence). CDR3 size: 17 residues. Trimming cost V 1 base and J 3 bases, with 16 bases left between them. CDR3 sequence: CASSLVWYGTDYNEQFF. The CDR3 DNA follows: TGTGCCAGCAGCTTAGTGTGGTACGGGACTGACTACAATGAGCAGTTCTTC.

This clone has just one count. The chain combines TRBV7-9 with TRBJ2-7, with 8 positions matching TRBD1. Germline V gene data show CDR1 as SEHNR and CDR2 as FQNEAQ (reference sequence). With 5 bases clipped from V and 0 bases from J, the junction kept 6 bases outside the gene matches. The CDR3 is made up of 15 amino acids. The CDR3 nucleotides read TGTGCCAGCAGCCAGCTAACAGGGGGCTCCTACGAGCAGTACTTC. It codes for CASSQLTGGSYEQYF.

This clone was seen a single time. The CDR3 DNA reads as TGCGCCAGCAGCGTCCACAGGGAACCGTACAATGAGCAGTTCTTC. Protein product: CASSVHREPYNEQFF. The genes are TRBV4-1 and TRBJ2-1; D perhaps matches TRBD1 (6 bases). Per germline, CDR1 MGHRA and CDR2 YSYEKL. Trimming removed 5 bases at V and 4 bases at J, with 15 bases between. CDR3 length: 15 amino acids.

J is TRBJ1-1 and V is TRBV6-1, with D possibly being TRBD1 (5 bases). Germline loops: CDR1 MNHNS, CDR2 SASEGT. V was clipped by 2 bases and J by 0 bases, with 10 bases between them. CDR3 size: 15 residues. CDR3 sequence (DNA): TGTGCCAGCAGTGAACGGGGGGGTATGAACACTGAAGCTTTCTTT. It translates to CASSERGGMNTEAFF.

The V call is TRBV28, the J call TRBJ2-3, with TRBD2 matching over 8 bases. Germline loops: CDR1 MDHEN, CDR2 SYDVKM. Germline trimming cut 3 bases from V and 2 bases from J; bases unmatched to any gene: 7. The CDR3 contains 16 residues. CDR3: CASSLRLATFTDTQYF. CDR3 nucleotide sequence: TGTGCCAGCAGTTTGCGACTAGCGACCTTCACAGATACGCAGTATTTT. The whole variable domain, filled in from reference TRBV28 and TRBJ2-3, reads DVKVTQSSRYLVKRTGEKVFLECVQDMDHENMFWYRQDPGLGLRLIYFSYDVKMKEKGDIPEGYSVSREKKERFSLILESASTNQTSMYLCASSLRLATFTDTQYFGPGTRLTVL.

The chain employs TRBV7-9 and TRBJ1-5; 8 nucleotides match TRBD1. The CDR3 is made up of 16 amino acids. J gave up 3 bases and V 1 base, and 5 bases lay outside the gene matches. In germline, CDR1 is SEHNR, CDR2 FQNEAQ (reference sequence). The DNA for the CDR3 is TGTGCCAGCAGCTTAGGGACAGGGCCGAACAATCAGCCCCAGCATTTT. Its protein is CASSLGTGPNNQPQHF.

The rearrangement joins TRBV6-5 to TRBJ1-1, with D perhaps matching TRBD1 (6 bases). This CDR3 region has 14 residues. Trimming left V 0 bases short and J 3 bases short, with 8 bases between. CDR1 MNHEY and CDR2 SVGAGI come from the germline V gene. The CDR3 sequence is CASSYSGGHTEAFF. The DNA of the CDR3 is TGTGCCAGCAGTTACTCTGGGGGCCACACTGAAGCTTTCTTT.

This clone turned up a few times. The CDR3 protein is CASSPDTSGISTGELFF. As DNA, the CDR3 is TGTGCCAGCAGCCCGGATACTAGCGGGATTAGCACCGGGGAGCTGTTTTTT. V is TRBV7-9 and J is TRBJ2-2; 10 positions match TRBD2. CDR3 length equals 17 residues. Germline-derived CDR1 and CDR2 are SEHNR and FQNEAQ (reference sequence). V dropped 5 bases and J dropped 4; count of bases not matched to a gene: 10.

V usage is TRBV28 and J usage is TRBJ2-1; D tentatively reads TRBD1 or TRBD2 (5 bases each). Germline V gene sequence: CDR1 MDHEN, CDR2 SYDVKM. Trimming pared 2 bases from V and 12 bases from J, leaving 17 bases between. This CDR3 spans 14 amino acids. For the CDR3, the DNA is TGTGCCAGCAGTTTAGGAGATGGGACCTCGGGGCAGTTCTTC. This codes for CASSLGDGTSGQFF.

The chain couples TRBV10-1 to TRBJ2-3; no clear D gene. Trimming removed 4 bases at V and 0 bases at J, with 8 bases between. CDR3 length: 14 amino acids. Per the germline V gene, CDR1 is WNHNN and CDR2 is SYGVQD (reference sequence). CDR3: CASSVGLSTDTQYF. The CDR3 DNA follows: TGCGCCAGCAGTGTAGGGCTGAGCACAGATACGCAGTATTTT.

The chain employs TRBV9 and TRBJ2-5, with D uncertain. Germline loops: CDR1 SGDLS, CDR2 YYNGEE. V dropped 3 bases and J dropped 0 bases, with 6 bases sitting between them. The CDR3 is 13 residues long. In nucleotides, the CDR3 is TGTGCCAGCAGCGCCAGCGACCAAGAGACCCAGTACTTC. This translates into CASSASDQETQYF.

The count of this clone is one. The chain employs TRBV7-3 and TRBJ2-7, with TRBD2 as a possible D gene (8 bases). Germline assignment: CDR1 SGHTA and CDR2 FQGTGA. With 2 bases removed from V and 7 bases from J, the gap between germline ends came to 18 bases. The CDR3 extends over 15 amino acids. The CDR3 DNA follows: TGTGCCAGCAGCTTATATCCGGGAGGGGGCTGGGAGCAGTACTTC. It specifies CASSLYPGGGWEQYF.

This clone showed up just once. The rearrangement links TRBV5-1 to TRBJ2-5; D not certain. The CDR3 is made up of 14 amino acids. V gave up 2 bases and J gave up 1 base, with 9 bases separating them. Per germline, CDR1 SGHRS and CDR2 YFSETQ. Here the CDR3 reads CASSFRGIQETQYF. Written as DNA, the CDR3 is TGCGCCAGCAGCTTCCGTGGGATCCAAGAGACCCAGTACTTC.

The chain links TRBV6-4 to TRBJ2-1; no clear D gene. This CDR3 has 15 residues. Looked up from germline, CDR1 is MRHNA and CDR2 is SNTAGT. Trimming shortened V by 0 bases and J by 5 bases, and 11 bases separated the two germline ends. The CDR3 DNA reads TGTGCCAGCAGTGACTCAGGGTTCAGCAACAATGAGCAGTTCTTC. This gives the protein CASSDSGFSNNEQFF.